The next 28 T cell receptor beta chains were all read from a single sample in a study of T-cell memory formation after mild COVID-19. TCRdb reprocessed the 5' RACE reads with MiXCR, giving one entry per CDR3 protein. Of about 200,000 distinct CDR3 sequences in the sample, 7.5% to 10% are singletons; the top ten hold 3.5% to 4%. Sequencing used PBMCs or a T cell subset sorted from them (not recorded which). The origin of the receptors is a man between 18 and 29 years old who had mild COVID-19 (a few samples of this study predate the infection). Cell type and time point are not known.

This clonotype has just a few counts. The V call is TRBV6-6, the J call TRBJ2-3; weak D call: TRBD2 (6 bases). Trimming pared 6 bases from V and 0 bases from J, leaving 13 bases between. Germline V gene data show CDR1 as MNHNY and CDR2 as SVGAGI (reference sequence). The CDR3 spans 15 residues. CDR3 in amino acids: CASRFTAGSTDTQYF. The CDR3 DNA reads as TGTGCCAGCAGGTTTACGGCGGGGAGCACAGATACGCAGTATTTT.

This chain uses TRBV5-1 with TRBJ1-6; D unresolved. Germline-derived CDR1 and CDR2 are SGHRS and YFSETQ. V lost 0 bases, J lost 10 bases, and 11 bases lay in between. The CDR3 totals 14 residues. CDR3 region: CASSLGGSSSPLHF. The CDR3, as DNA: TGCGCCAGCAGCTTGGGCGGCAGCTCCTCACCCCTCCACTTT.

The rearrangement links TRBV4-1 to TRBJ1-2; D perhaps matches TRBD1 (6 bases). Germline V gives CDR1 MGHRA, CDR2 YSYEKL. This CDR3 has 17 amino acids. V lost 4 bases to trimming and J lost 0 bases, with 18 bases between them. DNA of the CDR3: TGCGCCAGCAGCCGCCCAGTGACAGGCCGCGCTAACTATGGCTACACCTTC. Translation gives CASSRPVTGRANYGYTF.

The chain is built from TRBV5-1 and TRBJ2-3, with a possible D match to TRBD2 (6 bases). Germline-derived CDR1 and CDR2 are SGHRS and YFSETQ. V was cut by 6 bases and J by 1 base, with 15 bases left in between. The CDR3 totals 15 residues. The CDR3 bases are TGCGCCAGCATCCGAGGTAGCGGAGGCACAGATACGCAGTATTTT. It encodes CASIRGSGGTDTQYF.

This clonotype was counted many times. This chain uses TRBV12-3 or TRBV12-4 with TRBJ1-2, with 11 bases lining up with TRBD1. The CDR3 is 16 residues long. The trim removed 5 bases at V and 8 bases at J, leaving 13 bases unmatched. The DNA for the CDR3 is TGTGCCAGCAGTCGGACAGGGGGCTTTTCCCGTCGGGGCTACACCTTC. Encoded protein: CASSRTGGFSRRGYTF.

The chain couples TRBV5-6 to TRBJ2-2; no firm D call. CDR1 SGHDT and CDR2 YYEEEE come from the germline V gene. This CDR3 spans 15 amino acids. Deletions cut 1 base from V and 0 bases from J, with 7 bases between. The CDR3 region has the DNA TGTGCCAGCAGCTTGCGAGACACGAACACCGGGGAGCTGTTTTTT. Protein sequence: CASSLRDTNTGELFF. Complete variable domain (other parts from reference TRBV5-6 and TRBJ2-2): DAGVTQSPTHLIKTRGQQVTLRCSPKSGHDTVSWYQQALGQGPQFIFQYYEEEERQRGNFPDRFSGHQFPNYSSELNVNALLLGDSALYLCASSLRDTNTGELFFGEGSRLTVL.

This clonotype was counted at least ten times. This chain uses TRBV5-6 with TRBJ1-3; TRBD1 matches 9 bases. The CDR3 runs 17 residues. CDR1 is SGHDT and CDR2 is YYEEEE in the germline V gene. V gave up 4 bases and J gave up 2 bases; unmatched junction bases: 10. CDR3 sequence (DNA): TGTGCCAGCAGCGTCCTGGGACAGGGTAGGACTGGAAACACCATATATTTT. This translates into CASSVLGQGRTGNTIYF. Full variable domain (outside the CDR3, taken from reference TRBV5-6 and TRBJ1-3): DAGVTQSPTHLIKTRGQQVTLRCSPKSGHDTVSWYQQALGQGPQFIFQYYEEEERQRGNFPDRFSGHQFPNYSSELNVNALLLGDSALYLCASSVLGQGRTGNTIYFGEGSWLTVV.

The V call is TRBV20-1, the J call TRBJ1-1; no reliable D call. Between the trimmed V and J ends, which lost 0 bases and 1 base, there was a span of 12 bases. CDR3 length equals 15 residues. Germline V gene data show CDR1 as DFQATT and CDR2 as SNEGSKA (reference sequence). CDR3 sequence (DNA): TGCAGTGCTAGAGATACTTCAACAGCGAACACTGAAGCTTTCTTT. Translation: CSARDTSTANTEAFF.

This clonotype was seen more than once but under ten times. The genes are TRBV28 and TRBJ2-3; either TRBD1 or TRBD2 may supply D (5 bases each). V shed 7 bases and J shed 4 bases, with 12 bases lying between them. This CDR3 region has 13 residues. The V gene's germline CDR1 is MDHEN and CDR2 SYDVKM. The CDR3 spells CASTRVGADTQYF. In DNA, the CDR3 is TGTGCCAGCACCCGGGTGGGGGCAGATACGCAGTATTTT. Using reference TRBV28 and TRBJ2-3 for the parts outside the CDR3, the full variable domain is DVKVTQSSRYLVKRTGEKVFLECVQDMDHENMFWYRQDPGLGLRLIYFSYDVKMKEKGDIPEGYSVSREKKERFSLILESASTNQTSMYLCASTRVGADTQYFGPGTRLTVL.

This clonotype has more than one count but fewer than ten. CDR3 sequence: CASRPTVDTYYGYTF. CDR3 DNA: TGTGCCAGCAGACCCACCGTTGACACCTACTATGGCTACACCTTC. The chain has TRBV27 and TRBJ1-2; no definite D call. Germline V CDR1 and CDR2: MNHEY, SMNVEV (reference sequence). Between the trimmed V and J ends, which lost 6 bases and 3 bases, there was a span of 17 bases. This CDR3 is built from 15 residues.

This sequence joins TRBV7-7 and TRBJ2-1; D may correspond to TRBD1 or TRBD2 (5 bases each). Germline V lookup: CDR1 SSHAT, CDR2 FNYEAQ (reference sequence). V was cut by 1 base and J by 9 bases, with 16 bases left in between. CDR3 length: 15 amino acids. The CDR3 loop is CASSLEVGDVAEQFF. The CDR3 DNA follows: TGTGCCAGCAGCTTAGAAGTGGGGGACGTGGCTGAGCAGTTCTTC.

The CDR3 nucleotides read TGTGCCAGCAGCCCTAGCTCGCGAGAGACCCAGTACTTC. Protein sequence: CASSPSSRETQYF. This rearrangement joins TRBV11-2 to TRBJ2-5, with a tentative D call TRBD2 (5 bases). This CDR3 has 13 residues. Germline-derived CDR1 and CDR2 are SGHAT and FQNNGV. The V gene lost 5 bases and the J gene lost 4 bases, with 11 bases spanning the gap. The complete variable domain, with remaining parts taken from reference TRBV11-2 and TRBJ2-5, reads EAGVAQSPRYKIIEKRQSVAFWCNPISGHATLYWYQQILGQGPKLLIQFQNNGVVDDSQLPKDRFSAERLKGVDSTLKIQPAKLEDSAVYLCASSPSSRETQYFGPGTRLLVL.

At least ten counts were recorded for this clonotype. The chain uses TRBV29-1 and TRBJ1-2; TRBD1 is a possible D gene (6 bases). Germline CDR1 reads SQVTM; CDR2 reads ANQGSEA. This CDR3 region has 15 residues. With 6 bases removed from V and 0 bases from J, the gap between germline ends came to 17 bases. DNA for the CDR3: TGCAGCGTCAACCGGGACACCCGGACTAACTATGGCTACACCTTC. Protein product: CSVNRDTRTNYGYTF.

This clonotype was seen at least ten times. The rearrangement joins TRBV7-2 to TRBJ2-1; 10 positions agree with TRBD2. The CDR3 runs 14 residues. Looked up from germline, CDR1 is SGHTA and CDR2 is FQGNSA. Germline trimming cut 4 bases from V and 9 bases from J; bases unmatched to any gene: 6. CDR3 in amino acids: CASSSTSGGVEQFF. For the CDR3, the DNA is TGTGCCAGCAGCTCTACAAGCGGGGGGGTTGAGCAGTTCTTC.

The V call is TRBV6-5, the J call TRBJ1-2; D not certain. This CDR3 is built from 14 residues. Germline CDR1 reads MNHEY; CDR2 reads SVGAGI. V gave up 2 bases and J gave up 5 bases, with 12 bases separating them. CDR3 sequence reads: CASSYSALLYGYTF. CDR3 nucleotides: TGTGCCAGCAGTTACAGTGCTCTGTTGTATGGCTACACCTTC.

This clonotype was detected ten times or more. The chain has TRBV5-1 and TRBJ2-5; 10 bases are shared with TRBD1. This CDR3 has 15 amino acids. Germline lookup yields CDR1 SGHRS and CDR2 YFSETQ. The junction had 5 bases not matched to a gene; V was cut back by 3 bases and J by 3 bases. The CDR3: CASSSTGTGEETQYF. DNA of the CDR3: TGCGCCAGCAGCTCAACTGGGACAGGGGAAGAGACCCAGTACTTC.

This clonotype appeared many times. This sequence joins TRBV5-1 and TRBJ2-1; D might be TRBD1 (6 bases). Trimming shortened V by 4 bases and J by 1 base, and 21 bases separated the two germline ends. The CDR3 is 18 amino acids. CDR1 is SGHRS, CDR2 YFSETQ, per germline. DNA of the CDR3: TGCGCCAGCAGCCCCAAGGGCCTACAGGGCTTATCCTACAATGAGCAGTTCTTC. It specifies CASSPKGLQGLSYNEQFF. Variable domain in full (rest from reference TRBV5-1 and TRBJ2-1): KAGVTQTPRYLIKTRGQQVTLSCSPISGHRSVSWYQQTPGQGLQFLFEYFSETQRNKGNFPGRFSGRQFSNSRSEMNVSTLELGDSALYLCASSPKGLQGLSYNEQFFGPGTRLTVL.

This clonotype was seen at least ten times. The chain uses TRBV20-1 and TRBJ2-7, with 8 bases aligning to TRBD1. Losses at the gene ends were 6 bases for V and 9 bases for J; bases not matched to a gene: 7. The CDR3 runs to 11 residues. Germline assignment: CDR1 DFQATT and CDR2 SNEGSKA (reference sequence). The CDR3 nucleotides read TGCAGTGCCGGACAGGGCCTCGGGCAGTACGTC. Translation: CSAGQGLGQYV.

This CDR3 reads CASSLGPAEGETQYF. The CDR3, as DNA: TGTGCCAGCAGCTTAGGTCCAGCGGAAGGGGAGACCCAGTACTTC. This chain links TRBV7-3 with TRBJ2-5, with a weak D call TRBD2 (5 bases). The germline V gene has CDR1 SGHTA and CDR2 FQGTGA. CDR3 length: 15 amino acids. Trimming left V 2 bases short and J 5 bases short, with 15 bases between.

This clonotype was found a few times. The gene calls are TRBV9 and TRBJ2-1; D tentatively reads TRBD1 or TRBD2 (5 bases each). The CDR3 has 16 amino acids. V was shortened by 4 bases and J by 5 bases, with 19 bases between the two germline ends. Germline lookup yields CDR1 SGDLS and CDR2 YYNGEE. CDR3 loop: CASSTYLGAPHNEQFF. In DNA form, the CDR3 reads TGTGCCAGCAGCACGTACCTCGGGGCTCCCCACAATGAGCAGTTCTTC. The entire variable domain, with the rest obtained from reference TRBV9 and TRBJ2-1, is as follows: DSGVTQTPKHLITATGQRVTLRCSPRSGDLSVYWYQQSLDQGLQFLIQYYNGEERAKGNILERFSAQQFPDLHSELNLSSLELGDSALYFCASSTYLGAPHNEQFFGPGTRLTVL.

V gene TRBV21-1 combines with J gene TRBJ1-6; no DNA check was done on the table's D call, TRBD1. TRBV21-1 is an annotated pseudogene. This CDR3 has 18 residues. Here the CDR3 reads CASSKAKRQVRLNSPLHF. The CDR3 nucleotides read TGTGCCAGCAGCAAAGCAAAGAGACAGGTCCGTTTGAATTCACCCCTCCACTTT.

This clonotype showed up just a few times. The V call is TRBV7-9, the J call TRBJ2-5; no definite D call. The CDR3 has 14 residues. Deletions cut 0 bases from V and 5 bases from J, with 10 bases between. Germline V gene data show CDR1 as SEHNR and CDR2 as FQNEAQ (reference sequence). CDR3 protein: CASSLASTRETQYF. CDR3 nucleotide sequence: TGTGCCAGCAGCTTAGCCAGTACCCGTGAGACCCAGTACTTC.

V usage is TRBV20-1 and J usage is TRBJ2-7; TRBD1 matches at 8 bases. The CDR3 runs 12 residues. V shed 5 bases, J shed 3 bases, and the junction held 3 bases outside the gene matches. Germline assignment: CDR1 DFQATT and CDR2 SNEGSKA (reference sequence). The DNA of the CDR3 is TGCAGTGCTCGCGACAGGGGCTACGAGCAGTACTTC. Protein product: CSARDRGYEQYF.

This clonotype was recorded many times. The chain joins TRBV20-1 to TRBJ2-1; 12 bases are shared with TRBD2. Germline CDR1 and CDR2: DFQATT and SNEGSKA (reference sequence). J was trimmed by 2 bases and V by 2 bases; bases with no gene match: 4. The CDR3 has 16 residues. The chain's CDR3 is CSARSTSGGAYNEQFF. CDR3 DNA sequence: TGCAGTGCTAGATCGACTAGCGGGGGCGCCTACAATGAGCAGTTCTTC.

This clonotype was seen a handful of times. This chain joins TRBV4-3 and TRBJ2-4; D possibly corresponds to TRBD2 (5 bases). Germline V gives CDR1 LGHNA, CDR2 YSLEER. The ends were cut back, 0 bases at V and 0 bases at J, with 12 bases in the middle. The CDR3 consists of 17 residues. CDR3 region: CASSQDTPSGAKNIQYF. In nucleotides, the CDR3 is TGCGCCAGCAGCCAAGATACGCCCAGCGGAGCCAAAAACATTCAGTACTTC.

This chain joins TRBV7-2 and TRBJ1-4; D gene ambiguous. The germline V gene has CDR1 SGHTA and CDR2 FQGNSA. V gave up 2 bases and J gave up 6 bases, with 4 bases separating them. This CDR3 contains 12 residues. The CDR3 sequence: CASSLRDEKLFF. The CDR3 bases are TGTGCCAGCAGCTTAAGGGATGAAAAACTGTTTTTT.

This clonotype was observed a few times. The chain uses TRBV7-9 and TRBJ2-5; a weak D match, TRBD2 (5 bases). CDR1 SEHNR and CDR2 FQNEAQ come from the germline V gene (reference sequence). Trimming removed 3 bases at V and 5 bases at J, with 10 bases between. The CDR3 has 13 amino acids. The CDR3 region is CASSLRDRETQYF. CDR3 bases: TGTGCCAGCAGCTTGAGGGATAGGGAGACCCAGTACTTC.

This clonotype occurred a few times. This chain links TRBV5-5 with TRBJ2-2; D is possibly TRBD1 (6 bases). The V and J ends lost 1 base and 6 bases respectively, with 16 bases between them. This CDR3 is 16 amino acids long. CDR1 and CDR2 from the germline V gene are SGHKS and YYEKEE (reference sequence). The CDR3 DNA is TGTGCCAGCAGCTTGTACGCGACAGGAGAGGCCGGGGAGCTGTTTTTT. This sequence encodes CASSLYATGEAGELFF.